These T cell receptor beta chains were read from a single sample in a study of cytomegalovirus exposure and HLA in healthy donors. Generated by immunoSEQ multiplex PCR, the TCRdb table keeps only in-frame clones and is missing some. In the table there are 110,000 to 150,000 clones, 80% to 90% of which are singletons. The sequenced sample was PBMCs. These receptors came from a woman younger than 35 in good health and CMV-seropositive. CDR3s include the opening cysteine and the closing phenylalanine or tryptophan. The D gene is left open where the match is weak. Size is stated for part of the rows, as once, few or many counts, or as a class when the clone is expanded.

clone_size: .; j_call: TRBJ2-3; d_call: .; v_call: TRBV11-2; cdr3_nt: TGTGCCACCGAGGGGGGGCCATGGGCAGATACGCAGTATTTT; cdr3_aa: CATEGGPWADTQYF
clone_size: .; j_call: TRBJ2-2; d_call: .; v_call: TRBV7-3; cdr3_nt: TGTGCCAGCAGCTTACTTGGGCCATCGAACACCGGGGAGCTGTTTTTT; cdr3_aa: CASSLLGPSNTGELFF
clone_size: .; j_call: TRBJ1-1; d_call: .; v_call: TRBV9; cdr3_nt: TGTGCCAGCAGCGTAGAAATTGTAGGGGCAGGAACTGAAGCTTTCTTT; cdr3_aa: CASSVEIVGAGTEAFF
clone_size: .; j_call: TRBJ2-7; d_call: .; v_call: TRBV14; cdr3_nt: TGTGCCAGCGTGGGCCAGATCCTTGGTTACGAGCAGTACTTC; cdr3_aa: CASVGQILGYEQYF
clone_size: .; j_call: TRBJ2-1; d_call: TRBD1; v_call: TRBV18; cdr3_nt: TGTGCCAGCTTACCGGGACAGGGGTCCTACAATGAGCAGTTCTTC; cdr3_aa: CASLPGQGSYNEQFF
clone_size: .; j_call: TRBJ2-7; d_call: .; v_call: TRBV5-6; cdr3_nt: TGTGCCAGCAGCTTTAACACGGGCTACGAGCAGTACTTC; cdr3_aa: CASSFNTGYEQYF
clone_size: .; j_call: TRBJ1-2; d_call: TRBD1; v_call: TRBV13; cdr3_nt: TGTGCCAGCAGCTTGCGGGGACAGGCCACCTATGGCTACACCTTC; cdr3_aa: CASSLRGQATYGYTF
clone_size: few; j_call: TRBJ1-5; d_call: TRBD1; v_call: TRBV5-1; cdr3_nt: TGCGCCAGCAGCGCGGGACAGGGTGAGCCCCAGCATTTT; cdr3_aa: CASSAGQGEPQHF
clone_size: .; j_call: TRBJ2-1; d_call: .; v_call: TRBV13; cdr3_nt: TGTGCCAGCAGCTCGTCGTCCGGGAGCTCCTACAATGAGCAGTTCTTC; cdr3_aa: CASSSSSGSSYNEQFF
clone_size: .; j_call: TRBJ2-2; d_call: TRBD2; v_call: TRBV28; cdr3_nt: TGTGCCAGCAGTTTAGGCGGGGGGGCCCCCGGGGAGCTGTTTTTT; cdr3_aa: CASSLGGGAPGELFF
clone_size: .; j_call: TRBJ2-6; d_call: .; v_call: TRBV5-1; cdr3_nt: TGCGCCAGCAGCTTGTTTAGCTCTGGGGCCAACGTCCTGACTTTC; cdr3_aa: CASSLFSSGANVLTF
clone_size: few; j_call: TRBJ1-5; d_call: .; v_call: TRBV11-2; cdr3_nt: TGTGCCAGCAGCTTAGCCCCAGATAGCAATCAGCCCCAGCATTTT; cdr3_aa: CASSLAPDSNQPQHF
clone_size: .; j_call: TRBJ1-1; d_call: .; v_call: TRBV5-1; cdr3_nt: TGCGCCAGCAGCTCCCGCCGGGAAGTGAACACTGAAGCTTTCTTT; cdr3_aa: CASSSRREVNTEAFF
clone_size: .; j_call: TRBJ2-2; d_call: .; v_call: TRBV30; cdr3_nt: TGTGCCTGGAGTGTACTAGCCACCGGGGAGCTGTTTTTT; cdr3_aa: CAWSVLATGELFF
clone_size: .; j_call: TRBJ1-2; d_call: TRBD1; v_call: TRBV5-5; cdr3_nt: TGTGCCAGCATCGGGGGGACAGGGCGCTATGGCTACACCTTC; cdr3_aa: CASIGGTGRYGYTF
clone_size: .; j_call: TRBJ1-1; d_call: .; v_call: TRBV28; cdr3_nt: TGTGCCAGCAGTATAAAACCGAGCACTGAAGCTTTCTTT; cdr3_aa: CASSIKPSTEAFF
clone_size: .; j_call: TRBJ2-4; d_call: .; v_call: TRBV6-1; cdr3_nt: TGTGCCAGCAAAACAGGGTATACTCAGTACTTC; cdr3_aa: CASKTGYTQYF
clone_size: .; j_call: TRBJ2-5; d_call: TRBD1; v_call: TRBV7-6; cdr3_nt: TGTGCCAGCCGGGACAGGGGGCAATATCTCGAAGAGACCCAGTACTTC; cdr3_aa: CASRDRGQYLEETQYF
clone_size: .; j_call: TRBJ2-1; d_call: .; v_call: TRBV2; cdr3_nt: TGTGCCAGCACGGAGTATAATGAGCAGTTCTTC; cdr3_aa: CASTEYNEQFF
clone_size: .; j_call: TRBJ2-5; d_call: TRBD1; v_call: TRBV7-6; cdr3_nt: TGTGCCAGCAGCAAACTCGGGACAGGGCTTCAAGAGACCCAGTACTTC; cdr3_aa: CASSKLGTGLQETQYF
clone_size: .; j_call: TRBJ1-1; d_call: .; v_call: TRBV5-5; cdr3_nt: TGTGCCAGCAGCTCAATCCCGGGAGGGAACACTGAAGCTTTCTTT; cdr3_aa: CASSSIPGGNTEAFF
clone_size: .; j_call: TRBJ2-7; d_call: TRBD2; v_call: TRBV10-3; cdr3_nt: TGTGCCATCAGTGCTGGTAGCGGGGGGATCGGGGAGCAGTACTTC; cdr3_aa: CAISAGSGGIGEQYF
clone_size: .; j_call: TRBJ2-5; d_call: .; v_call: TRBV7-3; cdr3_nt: TGTGCCAGCAGCTTATCCCCCAAAGAGACCCAGTACTTC; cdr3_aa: CASSLSPKETQYF
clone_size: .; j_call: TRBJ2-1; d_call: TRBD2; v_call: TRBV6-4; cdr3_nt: TGTGCCAGCAGTGGTCGTTTCCTAGCGGGAGACCTCAATGAGCAGTTCTTC; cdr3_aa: CASSGRFLAGDLNEQFF
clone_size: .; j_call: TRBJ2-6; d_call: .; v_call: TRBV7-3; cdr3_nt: TGTGCCAGCAGCTTAACGAGGAGCTCTGGGGCCAACGTCCTGACTTTC; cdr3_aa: CASSLTRSSGANVLTF
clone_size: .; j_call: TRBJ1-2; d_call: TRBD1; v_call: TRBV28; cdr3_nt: TGTGCCAGCAGGAATTGGTCAGGGGGCTTGAGTGGCTACACCTTC; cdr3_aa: CASRNWSGGLSGYTF
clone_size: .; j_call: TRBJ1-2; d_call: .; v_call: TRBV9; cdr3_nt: TGTGCCAGCGGTTCAAACACAGGTGGTGGTGGCTACACCTTC; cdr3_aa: CASGSNTGGGGYTF